This record looks at one T cell receptor (beta chain) sequence and its context. No antigen is known for it. In germline, CDR1 is SGHRS, CDR2 YFSETQ. The CDR3 extends over 16 amino acids. Sequenced by immunoSEQ multiplex PCR; TCRdb stores in-frame clones only, minus some. Of 85,000 to 130,000 clones detected, about 88% appear once; the ten largest clones hold 0.7% to 0.9%. This sample was taken from a study of graft-versus-host responses after intestinal transplantation. Overall study context: For around 3 years after anti-thymocyte globulin induction, all recipients took tacrolimus and steroids.

Study conclusions and caveats: GvH clone levels peaked in circulation, and this peak was associated with early post-transplant HvG declines. GvH clones were found in recipient marrow; some appeared first in ileum or blood.

This rearrangement joins TRBV5-1 to TRBJ2-7, with 8 bases that match TRBD2. The DNA end favors TRBJ2-1, so the J call may be wrong. This sequence originates from a human donor who received an intestinal transplant. Sequenced here: unstimulated CD4+ T cells sorted from spleen or lymph node cells, sampled before intestinal transplant. CDR3 region: CASRVPAGDSRGEQFF. In DNA form, the CDR3 reads TGCGCCAGCAGGGTCCCAGCGGGAGATTCCCGTGGTGAGCAGTTCTTC.